Listed below are T cell receptor beta chains from one sample, sequenced in a study of metastatic and nonmetastatic thyroid tumors. TCRdb re-called the PCR reads with MiXCR. The sample shows 25,000 to 35,000 clones, approximately 10% of them seen only once. Material: blood. The receptors come from a female donor with papillary thyroid cancer or a benign thyroid nodule (not recorded which). Some clones in this sample may be carry-over from other donors' samples. The CDR3 runs from the conserved cysteine through the conserved F or W. The D gene is left open where the match is weak. Clone size, where shown, is once, few, many, or a class for clones that have expanded.

J	size	V	D	CDR3	DNA
TRBJ1-1	many	TRBV20-1	.	CSARAAWKNTEAFF	TGCAGTGCTAGAGCGGCGTGGAAGAACACTGAAGCTTTCTTT
TRBJ1-1	many	TRBV14	.	CASSLESVTEAFF	TGTGCCAGCAGCCTCGAGTCAGTCACTGAAGCTTTCTTT
TRBJ2-3	many	TRBV9	TRBD2	CASSVGSSGRPSSTDTQYF	TGTGCCAGCAGCGTAGGCTCTAGCGGGAGGCCTTCTAGCACAGATACGCAGTATTTT
TRBJ2-5	many	TRBV5-6	.	CASSLDYLYQETQYF	TGTGCCAGCAGCTTGGACTACCTGTACCAAGAGACCCAGTACTTC
TRBJ1-2	once	TRBV20-1	TRBD1	CSAREQGRTNYGYTF	TGCAGTGCTAGAGAACAGGGGAGGACCAACTATGGCTACACCTTC
TRBJ2-4	many	TRBV12-3/TRBV12-4	.	CASSPQEINIQYF	TGTGCCAGCAGTCCCCAAGAGATAAACATTCAGTACTTC
TRBJ2-1	many	TRBV7-2	TRBD1	CASSRSFPGGRPNEQFF	TGTGCCAGCAGCCGTTCATTTCCAGGGGGCAGACCCAATGAGCAGTTCTTC
TRBJ2-3	many	TRBV24-1	.	CATAASTDTQYF	TGTGCCACCGCGGCTAGCACAGATACGCAGTATTTT
TRBJ2-1	.	TRBV7-3	.	CASSLTGLVADEQFF	TGTGCCAGCAGCTTAACTGGATTGGTAGCTGATGAGCAGTTCTTC
TRBJ1-6	many	TRBV7-6	.	CASSLEGPGDNSPLHF	TGTGCCAGCAGCTTAGAGGGGCCAGGGGATAATTCACCCCTCCACTTT
TRBJ2-1	medium-sized	TRBV6-2/TRBV6-3	TRBD1	CASSYYPGTGAPYNEQFF	TGTGCCAGCAGTTACTACCCCGGGACAGGCGCACCCTACAATGAGCAGTTCTTC
TRBJ2-1	many	TRBV30	.	CAWSGDDIKQFF	TGTGCCTGGAGTGGGGATGATATAAAGCAGTTCTTC
TRBJ2-7	many	TRBV29-1	TRBD1	CSVGGWTGGSYEQYF	TGCAGCGTCGGGGGTTGGACAGGGGGCTCTTACGAGCAGTACTTC
TRBJ2-1	many	TRBV27	.	CASALDWITYNEQFF	TGTGCCAGCGCCCTTGACTGGATAACCTACAATGAGCAGTTCTTC
TRBJ2-5	many	TRBV28	.	CASNTNNQETQYF	TGTGCCAGCAATACAAACAACCAAGAGACCCAGTACTTC
TRBJ2-1	many	TRBV7-2	.	CASSPQSPRNYNEQFF	TGTGCCAGCAGCCCACAATCGCCAAGGAACTACAATGAGCAGTTCTTC
TRBJ2-7	many	TRBV27	.	CASSPHPYEQYF	TGTGCCAGCAGTCCCCACCCCTACGAGCAGTACTTC
TRBJ2-3	many	TRBV2	TRBD2	CASSAGLAGGYTDTQYF	TGTGCCAGCAGTGCGGGGCTAGCGGGAGGGTACACAGATACGCAGTATTTT
TRBJ2-5	few	TRBV24-1	.	CATAGREPQETQYF	TGTGCCACCGCCGGCCGGGAGCCGCAAGAGACCCAGTACTTC
TRBJ2-1	many	TRBV7-2	TRBD2	CASSWTSGDHNEQFF	TGTGCCAGCAGCTGGACTAGCGGAGACCACAATGAGCAGTTCTTC
TRBJ1-1	many	TRBV12-3/TRBV12-4	.	CASSTTGRIYTEAFF	TGTGCCAGCAGCACTACGGGTCGGATTTACACTGAAGCTTTCTTT
TRBJ2-1	.	TRBV12-3/TRBV12-4	.	CASSFGTPENNEQFF	TGTGCCAGCAGCTTCGGGACACCAGAAAACAATGAGCAGTTCTTC
TRBJ1-4	many	TRBV4-2	.	CASSQTRHPNEKLFF	TGTGCCAGCAGCCAAACAAGACACCCAAATGAAAAACTGTTTTTT
TRBJ1-2	many	TRBV28	TRBD1	CASSSWLWQGARRGGYTF	TGTGCCAGCAGTTCCTGGTTGTGGCAGGGGGCCAGGCGAGGTGGCTACACCTTC
TRBJ1-2	many	TRBV7-2	TRBD1	CASSPPDRDGGYTF	TGTGCCAGCAGCCCCCCGGACAGGGATGGTGGCTACACCTTC
TRBJ2-7	many	TRBV7-2	TRBD1	CASSSLGQGYEQYF	TGTGCCAGCAGCTCCCTAGGACAGGGCTACGAGCAGTACTTC
TRBJ1-5	many	TRBV19	.	CASSTGDLLNQPQHF	TGTGCCAGTAGTACGGGGGACCTACTCAATCAGCCCCAGCATTTT
TRBJ1-5	many	TRBV6-1	TRBD1	CASRQGNSNQPQHF	TGCGCCAGCAGACAGGGCAATAGCAATCAGCCCCAGCATTTT
TRBJ2-2	medium-sized	TRBV6-2/TRBV6-3	.	CASSYYSGTGELFF	TGTGCCAGCAGTTATTACTCTGGCACCGGGGAGCTGTTTTTT
TRBJ2-6	many	TRBV24-1	TRBD1	CATSDVGGTGANVLTF	TGTGCCACCAGTGATGTAGGGGGCACCGGGGCCAACGTCCTGACTTTC
TRBJ2-2	.	TRBV6-2/TRBV6-3	.	CASSYSEGFNTGELFF	TGTGCCAGCAGTTACTCGGAGGGGTTCAACACCGGGGAGCTGTTTTTT
TRBJ2-3	few	TRBV6-1	TRBD2	CASRPSGSGDTQYF	TGTGCCAGCAGGCCTAGCGGGAGCGGAGATACGCAGTATTTT
TRBJ2-7	many	TRBV3-1	TRBD1	CASSRGQGAIDEQYF	TGTGCCAGCAGCCGAGGACAGGGGGCGATCGACGAGCAGTACTTC
TRBJ2-5	many	TRBV6-1	.	CASRQGTQYF	TGTGCCAGCAGACAAGGGACCCAGTACTTC
TRBJ1-1	few	TRBV7-2	.	CASSLALGSNTEAFF	TGTGCCAGCAGCTTAGCGCTGGGCTCCAACACTGAAGCTTTCTTT
TRBJ1-1	many	TRBV19	TRBD1	CASSIQGAEAFF	TGTGCCAGTAGTATACAGGGGGCTGAAGCTTTCTTT
TRBJ1-5	few	TRBV6-2/TRBV6-3	.	CASSYRKFGGNQPQHF	TGTGCCAGCAGTTACCGGAAATTTGGAGGAAATCAGCCCCAGCATTTT
TRBJ2-4	.	TRBV11-3	.	CASSLFGQGSFKNIQYF	TGTGCCAGCAGCTTATTCGGGCAGGGGTCTTTCAAAAACATTCAGTACTTC
TRBJ2-1	many	TRBV20-1	TRBD2	CSARTSGSRGNEQFF	TGCAGTGCGAGGACTAGCGGGAGCCGAGGGAATGAGCAGTTCTTC
TRBJ2-3	.	TRBV12-3/TRBV12-4	.	CASSLRRPSTDTQYF	TGTGCCAGCAGCCTTAGGCGACCCTCCACAGATACGCAGTATTTT
TRBJ1-4	.	TRBV18	.	CASSDRPSNEKLFF	TGTGCCAGCTCAGATAGACCTAGTAATGAAAAACTGTTTTTT
TRBJ1-6	many	TRBV7-2	TRBD1	CASRKPTGGRSPLHF	TGTGCCAGCAGAAAGCCCACAGGGGGCAGATCACCCCTCCACTTT